This is a list of T cell receptor beta chains from one sample in a study of T cells in Graves' hyperthyroidism and ophthalmopathy. TCRdb ran MiXCR on the multiplex PCR reads and lists one entry per CDR3 protein. The table includes 250,000 to 400,000 distinct CDR3 sequences, approximately 14% detected once. Sequenced material: blood. The source is a woman between 40 and 55 years old with Graves' ophthalmopathy. The CDR3 runs from the conserved cysteine through the conserved F or W.

>TRBV7-2|TRBJ1-3
CASSLISGNTIYF
>TRBV10-3|TRBJ1-2
CAISVETASYTF
>TRBV7-9|TRBJ2-5
CASSARGAETQYF
>TRBV28|TRBJ1-1
CASSLKGGRRGAFF
>TRBV29-1|TRBJ2-2
CSARLASGELFF
>TRBV10-2|TRBJ1-4
CASSAPNEKLFF
>TRBV5-5|TRBJ2-1
CASSLRDNEQFF
>TRBV6-1|TRBJ2-1
CASSTGGAASYNEQFF
>TRBV2|TRBJ2-4
CASSDLAGGNLAKNIQYF
>TRBV20-1|TRBJ2-1
CSARGTSGRDEQFF
>TRBV20-1|TRBJ1-1
CSARRGAITEAFF
>TRBV6-1|TRBJ2-5
CASTRGLYPVRETQYF
>TRBV20-1|TRBJ1-5
CSVDRGDQPQHF
>TRBV2|TRBJ2-6
CASRAGTAFSGANVLTF
>TRBV6-5|TRBJ1-2
CASSYVPGTGGNGYTF
>TRBV2|TRBJ2-5
CASKGQGQETQYF
>TRBV29-1|TRBJ2-7
CSVRGTGLVSYEQYF
>TRBV2|TRBJ1-4
CARGYRTARTPYTTNEKLFF
>TRBV12-3/TRBV12-4|TRBJ2-2
CASSSLAGAHTGELFF
>TRBV15|TRBJ1-2
CATSRDLSSGGYTF
>TRBV11-2|TRBJ1-4
CASSPVDEKLFF
>TRBV6-1|TRBJ2-7
CASRPQQAYEQYF
>TRBV19|TRBJ2-1
CASSTLAGGLVNEQFF
>TRBV6-1|TRBJ2-2
CASTRGREGSTGELFF
>TRBV28|TRBJ2-3
CASSLERTQYF
>TRBV20-1|TRBJ1-5
CSATRTLRQPQHF
>TRBV27|TRBJ2-2
CASSFRGTGELFF